What follows are 8 T cell receptor beta chains derived from one specimen sequenced in a study of CD4 T cell repertoires in COVID-19. Profiled with immunoSEQ multiplex PCR; TCRdb holds only in-frame clones, not every one. The top ten clones hold about 0.61% of a sample with approximately 75,000 clones, 83% of them seen once. The input for sequencing was CD4+ T cells from peripheral blood, taken after recovery from COVID-19. These receptor sequences come from a human donor who had COVID-19.

The V call is TRBV5-1, the J call TRBJ2-1; 9 nucleotides line up with TRBD2. From germline, CDR1 is SGHRS and CDR2 YFSETQ. The V gene end was trimmed by 4 bases and the J gene end by 7 bases; junction bases not matched to a gene: 9. CDR3 length: 15 residues. The CDR3 spells CASSPGRLAGNEQFF. CDR3 nucleotides: TGCGCCAGCAGCCCCGGCCGCCTAGCGGGGAATGAGCAGTTCTTC.

The chain recombines TRBV7-9 with TRBJ2-6, with 9 bases identical to TRBD1. In germline, CDR1 is SEHNR, CDR2 FQNEAQ (reference sequence). Trimming removed 5 bases from V and 0 bases from J; junction bases left unmatched: 2. This CDR3 is built from 16 residues. CDR3 sequence (DNA): TGTGCCAGCAGCCCGGGACAGGGCTCTGGGGCCAACGTCCTGACTTTC. It specifies CASSPGQGSGANVLTF. Variable domain in full (rest from reference TRBV7-9 and TRBJ2-6): DTGVSQNPRHKITKRGQNVTFRCDPISEHNRLYWYRQTLGQGPEFLTYFQNEAQLEKSRLLSDRFSAERPKGSFSTLEIQRTEQGDSAMYLCASSPGQGSGANVLTFGAGSRLTVL.

The rearrangement joins TRBV29-1 to TRBJ2-1; either TRBD1 or TRBD2 may fit D (6 bases each). V was pared by 2 bases and J by 3 bases, with 11 bases between. Germline V gene data show CDR1 as SQVTM and CDR2 as ANQGSEA. This CDR3 has 14 amino acids. The CDR3 sequence is CSVETGAGYNEQFF. The DNA of the CDR3 is TGCAGCGTTGAAACGGGGGCGGGCTACAATGAGCAGTTCTTC.

This chain joins TRBV11-2 and TRBJ2-6; D is uncertain. Trimming pared 3 bases from V and 10 bases from J, leaving 7 bases between. The germline V gene has CDR1 SGHAT and CDR2 FQNNGV. The CDR3 has 12 amino acids. The CDR3 protein is CASSLGGNVLTF. The CDR3 nucleotides are TGTGCCAGCAGCTTGGGCGGAAACGTCCTGACTTTC.

This chain joins TRBV6-1 and TRBJ1-1, with D hard to call. Germline CDR1 MNHNS, CDR2 SASEGT. With 2 bases removed from V and 0 bases from J, the gap between germline ends came to 10 bases. The CDR3 runs to 15 residues. The CDR3 DNA reads as TGTGCCAGCAGTGAACCTGGAGGGCTGAACACTGAAGCTTTCTTT. Residues: CASSEPGGLNTEAFF.

CDR3 nucleotide sequence: TGCGCCCGCGGGCCGGGGAGGGGGGACACTGAAGCTTTCTTT. This encodes CARGPGRGDTEAFF. The chain employs TRBV5-1 and TRBJ1-1; tentatively, D is TRBD1 (6 bases). The CDR3 runs 14 residues. From germline, CDR1 is SGHRS and CDR2 YFSETQ. Deletions cut 10 bases from V and 3 bases from J, with 19 bases between.

The chain combines TRBV7-6 with TRBJ2-7; 11 nucleotides match TRBD1. With 5 bases clipped from V and 1 base from J, the junction kept 10 bases outside the gene matches. This CDR3 has 17 amino acids. Germline V lookup: CDR1 SGHVS, CDR2 FNYEAQ. The CDR3 region is CASSLRTGGAFSYEQYF. CDR3 nucleotides: TGTGCCAGCAGCCTCCGGACAGGGGGCGCGTTTTCCTACGAGCAGTACTTC.

The gene calls are TRBV14 and TRBJ1-2; 9 nucleotides agree with TRBD1. This CDR3 contains 14 residues. Germline V CDR1 and CDR2: SGHDN, FVKESK. J was trimmed by 4 bases and V by 3 bases; bases with no gene match: 3. CDR3 in DNA: TGTGCCAGCAGCCATCGACAGGGGGGCTATGGCTACACCTTC. Its protein is CASSHRQGGYGYTF. Full variable domain (missing parts from reference TRBV14 and TRBJ1-2): EAGVTQFPSHSVIEKGQTVTLRCDPISGHDNLYWYRRVMGKEIKFLLHFVKESKQDESGMPNNRFLAERTGGTYSTLKVQPAELEDSGVYFCASSHRQGGYGYTFGSGTRLTVV.